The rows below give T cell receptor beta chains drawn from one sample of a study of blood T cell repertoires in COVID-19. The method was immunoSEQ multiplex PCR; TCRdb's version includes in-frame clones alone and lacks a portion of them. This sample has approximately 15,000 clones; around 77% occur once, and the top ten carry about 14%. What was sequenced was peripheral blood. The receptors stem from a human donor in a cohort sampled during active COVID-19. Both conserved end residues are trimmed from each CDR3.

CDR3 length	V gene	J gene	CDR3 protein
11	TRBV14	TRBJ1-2	ASSQSRGLGYT
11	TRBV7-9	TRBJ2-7	ASSPGGSPEGY
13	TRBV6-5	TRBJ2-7	ATARLDTLSYEQY
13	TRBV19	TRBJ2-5	ASSIWDREGETQY
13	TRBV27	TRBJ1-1	ASSWGAGANTEAF
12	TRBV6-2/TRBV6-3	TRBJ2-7	ASSWGGLYYEQY
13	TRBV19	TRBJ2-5	ASSSGTSGQETQY
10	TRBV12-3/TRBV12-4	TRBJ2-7	ASSSSGHLYY
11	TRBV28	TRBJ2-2	ASSLAAAGELF
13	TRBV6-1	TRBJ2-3	ASSEAVRGTDTQY
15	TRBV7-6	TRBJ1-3	ASSLSGTGAFGNTIY
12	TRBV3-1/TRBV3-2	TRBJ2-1	ASSLSGGRNEQF
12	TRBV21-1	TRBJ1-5	ASNRQAGRQPQH
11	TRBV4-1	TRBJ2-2	ASSFRDTPELF
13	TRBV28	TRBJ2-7	ASRGRGGVGREQY
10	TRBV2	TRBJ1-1	ASRELNTEAF
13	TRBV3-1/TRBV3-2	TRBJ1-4	ASSLPGQGIEKLF
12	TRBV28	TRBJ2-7	ASSWTSPSYEQY
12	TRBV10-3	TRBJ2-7	AIRDSTSSYEQY
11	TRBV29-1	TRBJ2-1	SVRTGPLNEQF
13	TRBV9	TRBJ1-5	ASSVGIGEGQPQH
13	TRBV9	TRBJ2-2	ASRSTGGASGELF
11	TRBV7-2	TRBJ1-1	ASSFTGGQEAF
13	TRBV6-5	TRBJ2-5	ASSPLGQGVKTQY
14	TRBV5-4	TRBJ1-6	ASSFFGTGGNSPLH
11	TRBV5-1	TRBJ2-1	ASSRTGMDEQF
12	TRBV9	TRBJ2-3	ASARGGSTDTQY
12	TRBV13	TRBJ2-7	ASRSTSGSDEQY
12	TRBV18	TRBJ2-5	ASSPGLSQETQY
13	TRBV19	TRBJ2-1	ASSRTSGSYNEQF